These T cell receptor beta chains were read from a single sample in a study of blood T cell repertoires in COVID-19. Libraries were prepared by immunoSEQ multiplex PCR; TCRdb keeps only in-frame clonotypes and omits some of them. The sample has some 300,000 clones, less than 90% seen once. Sequencing was performed on peripheral blood. Source of these receptors: a woman between 65 and 79 years old with COVID-19, enrolled during active disease. CDR3s include the opening cysteine and the closing phenylalanine or tryptophan. A D gene is named only where the DNA matches it firmly. Only some rows state a clone size, as once, few, many or a class for expanded clones.

CDR3 protein	CDR3 DNA	clone size	D gene	V gene	J gene
CASSPRGGPNTEAFF	TGTGCCAGCTCACCACGCGGGGGGCCCAACACTGAAGCTTTCTTT	-	-	TRBV18	TRBJ1-1
CASSPWDSNEQFF	TGTGCCAGCAGCCCATGGGACAGCAATGAGCAGTTCTTC	-	TRBD1	TRBV3-1/TRBV3-2	TRBJ2-1
CSVRTLDRATEAFF	TGCAGCGTTCGGACCTTGGACAGGGCCACTGAAGCTTTCTTT	-	TRBD1	TRBV29-1	TRBJ1-1
CASSWEGGRANEQFF	TGTGCCAGCAGCTGGGAAGGGGGACGGGCCAATGAGCAGTTCTTC	-	-	TRBV5-4	TRBJ2-1
CASSQGRGRDLGGYTF	TGTGCCAGCAGCCAAGGACGAGGGCGGGACCTAGGTGGCTACACCTTC	-	-	TRBV3-1/TRBV3-2	TRBJ1-2
CATSRGTEAGNTIYF	TGTGCCACCAGCAGAGGTACCGAGGCTGGAAACACCATATATTTT	few	-	TRBV15	TRBJ1-3
CASSEPPVAEQFF	TGTGCCAGCAGTGAGCCCCCCGTGGCTGAGCAGTTCTTC	-	-	TRBV6-1	TRBJ2-1
CASSLVQGAYEQFF	TGTGCCAGCAGTTTAGTGCAAGGGGCCTATGAGCAGTTCTTC	-	-	TRBV27	TRBJ2-1
CASSYGQPSYEQYF	TGTGCCAGCAGTTACGGACAGCCCTCCTACGAGCAGTACTTC	-	-	TRBV6-2/TRBV6-3	TRBJ2-7
CASSPRTGSQPNGYTF	TGTGCCAGCTCACCACGGACAGGTTCACAACCCAATGGCTACACCTTC	-	TRBD1	TRBV18	TRBJ1-2
CASSATGFGYTF	TGTGCCAGCAGCGCTACAGGGTTTGGCTACACCTTC	-	-	TRBV2	TRBJ1-2
CASGLAQMAGAYEQYF	TGTGCCAGCGGCCTAGCGCAGATGGCAGGAGCCTACGAGCAGTACTTC	-	-	TRBV28	TRBJ2-7
CAWRYRGNTEAFF	TGTGCCTGGAGGTACAGGGGCAACACTGAAGCTTTCTTT	-	TRBD1	TRBV30	TRBJ1-1
CASSERQGQYQETQYF	TGCGCCAGCAGTGAGAGACAGGGTCAGTACCAAGAGACCCAGTACTTC	-	TRBD1	TRBV10-1	TRBJ2-5
CASSYDRRGWDYGYTF	TGTGCCAGCAGTTACGACCGGCGGGGATGGGACTATGGCTACACCTTC	-	-	TRBV6-5	TRBJ1-2
CASSRFSGGRETQYF	TGTGCCAGCAGCCGGTTTAGCGGGGGGAGGGAGACCCAGTACTTC	-	TRBD2	TRBV9	TRBJ2-5
CSVAEGRGLNQPQHF	TGCAGCGTTGCCGAAGGCAGGGGGCTTAATCAGCCCCAGCATTTT	-	TRBD1	TRBV29-1	TRBJ1-5
CASSEQSEGKALHF	TGTGCCAGCAGTGAACAGTCCGAGGGAAAGGCCCTCCACTTT	-	-	TRBV2	TRBJ1-6
CASSVMLTDEAFF	TGTGCCAGCAGTGTCATGCTGACAGATGAAGCTTTCTTT	-	-	TRBV12-3/TRBV12-4	TRBJ1-1
CASSPTTSAAYEQYF	TGTGCCAGCAGCCCCACGACTAGCGCTGCCTACGAGCAGTACTTC	-	TRBD2	TRBV2	TRBJ2-7